This T cell receptor (beta chain) was recorded in a study of identical twins. General study points: Carriage of fewer insertions was seen in abundant cord blood beta clonotypes, whereas memory repertoires showed none.

TCRdb re-analysed the 5' RACE reads in MiXCR, keeping a single row per CDR3 protein. The sample contains hundreds of thousands of distinct CDR3 sequences, 7% to 7.5% of which appear only once. The CDR3 loop spans 16 amino acids. V gave up 6 bases and J gave up 2 bases; unmatched junction bases: 9. CDR1 and CDR2 (germline): LNHNV, YYDKDF (reference sequence). As to this clonotype: Its antigen is currently unknown. Since no conserved phenylalanine or tryptophan closes the CDR3, a read error is the likely cause.

These same data were also listed under a study on yellow fever vaccine responses in identical twins.

The gene calls are TRBV15 and TRBJ2-2, with 7 bases matching TRBD1. Sample: PBMCs. The receptor was isolated from a woman between 18 and 29 years old in good health. CDR3 sequence reads: CATRDGNRGNTGELFL. The CDR3 DNA reads as TGTGCCACCAGAGACGGAAACAGGGGAAACACCGGGGAGCTGTTTCTT.